Listed below are T cell receptor beta chains from one sample, sequenced in a study of spatial heterogeneity in lung cancer. MiXCR, run by TCRdb on the 5' RACE reads, gives a single entry per CDR3 protein. The sample records 100,000 to 120,000 distinct CDR3 sequences, approximately 11% being singletons. The source was PBMCs, collected at follow-up. These receptors came from a female donor with early-stage non-small cell lung cancer. The conserved cysteine and the conserved F or W are not part of the CDR3 here.

13	TRBV6-1	ASSSAGATNEKLF
11	TRBV29-1	SVAGGQAQKLF
11	TRBV7-9	ASSRQGNNEQY
12	TRBV12-3/TRBV12-4	ASSPGQINTEAF
13	TRBV12-3/TRBV12-4	ASSQQGASDNEQF
15	TRBV28	ASTDPGQASSGNTIY
14	TRBV12-3/TRBV12-4	ASSQQGAVMTDTQY
11	TRBV28	ASSLANTGELF
14	TRBV3-1	ASSYGGQGMNTEAF
16	TRBV7-6	ASSLFPGTSLYQETQY
10	TRBV29-1	SVAFGDTEAF
13	TRBV13	ASSQIRGAYNEQF
11	TRBV29-1	SVVSGMAGELF
13	TRBV5-6	ASSLDRVGTDTQY